Below, 28 T cell receptor beta chains from the same sample are listed, as sequenced in a study of CD8+ T cells in alopecia areata. It was cDNA, reverse transcribed from extracted RNA, that served as the sequencing template. The data were produced by immunoSEQ multiplex PCR, yet TCRdb's version contains in-frame clones alone and is incomplete. Of around 300,000 clones listed, around three fifths are singletons. Treatment indicated: oral pan-JAK inhibitor, 5-10 mg twice daily. Sequenced here: CD4+ T cells sorted from blood, sampled around week 53, from a patient treated with tofacitinib. The receptors come from a human donor with alopecia areata.

This clone came up a few times. The chain carries TRBV27 and TRBJ2-7, with 7 bases fitting TRBD1. Germline CDR1 and CDR2: MNHEY and SMNVEV (reference sequence). CDR3 length: 16 residues. V lost 2 bases to trimming and J lost 0 bases; unmatched junction nucleotides: 7. As DNA, the CDR3 is TGTGCCAGCAGTTTAAAGGGGGACAGACTCTCCTACGAGCAGTACTTC. Its protein product is CASSLKGDRLSYEQYF.

The chain recombines TRBV18 with TRBJ1-5; TRBD1 is a possible D gene (5 bases). Trimming left V 6 bases short and J 5 bases short, with 17 bases between. From germline, CDR1 is KGHSH and CDR2 LQKENI. The CDR3 extends over 15 amino acids. The CDR3 nucleotides are TGTGCCAGCTCCCCGGGGGTGGGGACCGATCAGCCCCAGCATTTT. This encodes CASSPGVGTDQPQHF.

This clone has more than one count but fewer than ten. The chain employs TRBV29-1 and TRBJ1-2; a possible D gene is TRBD1 (6 bases). V lost 5 bases, J lost 4 bases, and 8 bases lay in between. The CDR3 spans 11 residues. Germline CDR1 is SQVTM and CDR2 is ANQGSEA. CDR3 amino acids: CSVTTGYGYTF. CDR3 sequence (DNA): TGCAGCGTTACGACAGGCTATGGCTACACCTTC.

This clone was counted a single time. The rearrangement links TRBV11-2 to TRBJ2-1, with 10 nucleotides matching TRBD2. The germline CDR1 and CDR2 sequences are SGHAT and FQNNGV. CDR3 length: 16 amino acids. The ends lost 6 bases at V and 4 bases at J; junction bases unmatched: 9. In nucleotides, the CDR3 is TGTGCCAGCAGTCCGAGGGCACTAGCGGGGTACAATGAGCAGTTCTTC. Its protein product is CASSPRALAGYNEQFF.

The chain links TRBV15 to TRBJ2-7; D remains ambiguous. Germline values: CDR1 LNHNV, CDR2 YYDKDF (reference sequence). CDR3 length: 13 residues. With 2 bases removed from V and 3 bases from J, the gap between germline ends came to 8 bases. CDR3 loop: CATSRNIRYEQYF. The CDR3 nucleotides are TGTGCCACCAGCAGAAATATTCGCTACGAGCAGTACTTC.

The chain employs TRBV15 and TRBJ2-7, with D possibly being TRBD2 (5 bases). Germline-derived CDR1 and CDR2 are LNHNV and YYDKDF (reference sequence). V lost 3 bases and J 6 bases, leaving 21 bases between the germline ends. The CDR3 extends over 16 amino acids. DNA of the CDR3: TGTGCCACCAGCAGTGTCCAGGCGGCCCTCCGGGGCGAGCAGTACTTC. It encodes CATSSVQAALRGEQYF.

This sequence joins TRBV15 and TRBJ2-1; TRBD2 matches 7 bases. V was clipped by 0 bases and J by 0 bases; unmatched bases: 5. CDR3 size: 17 residues. Per the germline V gene, CDR1 is LNHNV and CDR2 is YYDKDF (reference sequence). The CDR3 nucleotides are TGTGCCACCAGCAGAGATTTTGGCGGGAGCTCCTACAATGAGCAGTTCTTC. As protein: CATSRDFGGSSYNEQFF.

V is TRBV2 and J is TRBJ1-2, with TRBD1 matching over 12 bases. Germline assignment: CDR1 SNHLY and CDR2 FYNNEI. V was pared by 4 bases and J by 6 bases, with 3 bases of the junction left unmatched. This CDR3 is 14 amino acids long. CDR3 bases: TGTGCCAGCAGTGCCGGGACAGGGGGCCATGGCTACACCTTC. Amino acid sequence: CASSAGTGGHGYTF.

The rearrangement links TRBV7-2 to TRBJ1-4; 7 nucleotides line up with TRBD1. Per the germline V gene, CDR1 is SGHTA and CDR2 is FQGNSA. With 11 bases clipped from V and 7 bases from J, the junction kept 10 bases outside the gene matches. The CDR3 runs to 13 residues. Here the CDR3 DNA reads TGTGCCCAACCGACAGGGAAGCTTGAAAAACTGTTTTTT. Translation: CAQPTGKLEKLFF.

The rearrangement links TRBV9 to TRBJ2-5, with 9 bases fitting TRBD2. The CDR3 has 15 residues. With V trimmed by 0 bases and J by 1 base, 1 base remained unmatched. Germline V gene sequence: CDR1 SGDLS, CDR2 YYNGEE. CDR3 sequence: CASSVGLAAQETQYF. CDR3 bases: TGTGCCAGCAGCGTAGGACTAGCGGCCCAAGAGACCCAGTACTTC.

V gene TRBV6-6 combines with J gene TRBJ2-7; TRBD1 agrees at 8 bases. CDR1 is MNHNY, CDR2 SVGAGI, per germline (reference sequence). This CDR3 spans 13 amino acids. V trimming: 4 bases; J trimming: 3 bases; junction bases outside the gene matches: 2. The chain's CDR3 is CASSSGQGYEQYF. The CDR3 coding sequence is TGTGCCAGCAGTTCCGGACAGGGCTACGAGCAGTACTTC.

The chain links TRBV5-4 to TRBJ1-2, with D possibly being TRBD1 (6 bases). The CDR3 is 12 residues long. CDR1 and CDR2 from the germline V gene are SGHNT and YYREEE (reference sequence). V lost 4 bases, J lost 7 bases, and 11 bases lay in between. The CDR3 spells CASSTQGGGYTF. The CDR3 nucleotides are TGTGCCAGCAGCACACAGGGAGGTGGCTACACCTTC.

The chain is built from TRBV2 and TRBJ1-2; the D is unclear. V lost 6 bases and J lost 4, with 15 bases in between. Germline loops: CDR1 SNHLY, CDR2 FYNNEI. The CDR3 sequence is 14 residues long. The CDR3 loop reads CASSQRVEAYGYTF. The CDR3, as DNA: TGTGCCAGCAGCCAACGCGTCGAGGCCTATGGCTACACCTTC.

This clone occurred once. V and J are TRBV11-2 and TRBJ2-6; D gene uncertain. The CDR3 contains 14 residues. Trimming took 5 bases from V and 1 from J, leaving 6 bases between them. In germline, CDR1 is SGHAT, CDR2 FQNNGV. CDR3 DNA: TGTGCCAGCAGCCACCGATCTGGGGCCAACGTCCTGACTTTC. Residues: CASSHRSGANVLTF.

This clone was counted once. The chain combines TRBV6-5 with TRBJ2-5, with TRBD2 as a possible D gene (5 bases). CDR1 is MNHEY and CDR2 is SVGAGI in the germline V gene. V lost 5 bases, J lost 5 bases, and 9 bases lay in between. This CDR3 region has 12 residues. CDR3: CASSQGSETQYF. CDR3 in DNA: TGTGCCAGCAGTCAAGGGAGTGAGACCCAGTACTTC.

This clone was seen only a few times. The rearrangement links TRBV27 to TRBJ2-7; tentative D call: TRBD1 (5 bases). Trimming took off 5 bases at V and 5 bases at J, with 19 bases between the two ends. Germline lookup yields CDR1 MNHEY and CDR2 SMNVEV (reference sequence). The CDR3 runs 15 residues. In DNA, the CDR3 is TGTGCCAGCAGTCCACCACAGGTAGGACGGAACGAGCAGTACTTC. Translating it yields CASSPPQVGRNEQYF.

The V call is TRBV6-6, the J call TRBJ2-5, with 10 bases matching TRBD2. CDR3 length: 16 residues. J lost 5 bases, V lost 6 bases, and 12 bases had no gene match. The V gene's germline CDR1 is MNHNY and CDR2 SVGAGI (reference sequence). This CDR3 is CASRIAGGSSWETQYF. For the CDR3, the DNA is TGTGCCAGCAGAATAGCGGGGGGCTCGTCTTGGGAGACCCAGTACTTC.

V usage is TRBV29-1 and J usage is TRBJ2-4, with D perhaps given as TRBD1 or TRBD2 (5 bases each). CDR3 length equals 13 residues. With 6 bases removed from V and 3 bases from J, the gap between germline ends came to 12 bases. In germline, CDR1 is SQVTM, CDR2 ANQGSEA. The CDR3 DNA follows: TGCAGCGTCCGAGGGGAAATCAAAAACATTCAGTACTTC. Its protein product is CSVRGEIKNIQYF.

The rearrangement links TRBV4-1 to TRBJ1-1; the D gene is possibly TRBD1 (6 bases). V dropped 4 bases and J dropped 1 base, with 16 bases sitting between them. The CDR3 contains 16 residues. Germline V gene lookup returns CDR1 MGHRA and CDR2 YSYEKL. CDR3 nucleotide sequence: TGCGCCAGCAGCCCGATCTCAGGGGCCAAGAACACTGAAGCTTTCTTT. Its translation is CASSPISGAKNTEAFF.

The chain recombines TRBV2 with TRBJ1-2, with D perhaps matching TRBD1 (6 bases). The CDR3 runs to 12 residues. Germline V gene sequence: CDR1 SNHLY, CDR2 FYNNEI. V lost 6 bases to trimming and J lost 7 bases, with 12 bases between them. In DNA form, the CDR3 reads TGTGCCAGCAGACAATGGGGGGCTGGCTACACCTTC. Amino acid sequence: CASRQWGAGYTF.

The rearrangement links TRBV18 to TRBJ1-2, with 9 bases lining up with TRBD1. The V gene's germline CDR1 is KGHSH and CDR2 LQKENI. The V gene end was trimmed by 5 bases and the J gene end by 4 bases; junction bases not matched to a gene: 5. The length of the CDR3 is 14 residues. The CDR3 DNA is TGTGCCAGCTCAGCGGGACAGGGCGGCTATGGCTACACCTTC. It translates to CASSAGQGGYGYTF. Using reference TRBV18 and TRBJ1-2 for the parts outside the CDR3, the full variable domain is NAGVMQNPRHLVRRRGQEARLRCSPMKGHSHVYWYRQLPEEGLKFMVYLQKENIIDESGMPKERFSAEFPKEGPSILRIQQVVRGDSAAYFCASSAGQGGYGYTFGSGTRLTVV.

The rearrangement uses TRBV5-1 and TRBJ2-1; 9 nucleotides line up with TRBD1. The CDR3 is 13 amino acids. The ends lost 4 bases at V and 9 bases at J; junction bases unmatched: 5. Germline V gene data show CDR1 as SGHRS and CDR2 as YFSETQ. The CDR3 bases are TGCGCCAGCAGCGCCGACAGGGGGAGTGAGCAGTTCTTC. It is translated as CASSADRGSEQFF.

J is TRBJ1-5 and V is TRBV10-3, with 7 bases fitting TRBD1. The CDR3 runs 13 residues. With V trimmed by 3 bases and J by 7 bases, 3 bases remained unmatched. The germline CDR1 and CDR2 sequences are ENHRY and SYGVKD. As DNA, the CDR3 is TGTGCCATCAGTGACAGGGGGGGGCAGCCCCAGCATTTT. It codes for CAISDRGGQPQHF.

The gene calls are TRBV30 and TRBJ1-3; the D is unclear. Trimming removed 7 bases from V and 4 bases from J, with 8 bases in between. The germline V gene encodes CDR1 GTSNPN and CDR2 SVGIG (reference sequence). CDR3 length: 11 residues. Here the CDR3 DNA reads TGTGCCTCCACGTTAGGAAACACCATATATTTT. Protein product: CASTLGNTIYF. Full variable domain (remainder filled in from reference TRBV30 and TRBJ1-3): SQTIHQWPATLVQPVGSPLSLECTVEGTSNPNLYWYRQAAGRGLQLLFYSVGIGQISSEVPQNLSASRPQDRQFILSSKKLLLSDSGFYLCASTLGNTIYFGEGSWLTVV.

The chain couples TRBV29-1 to TRBJ2-1, with a weak D call TRBD2 (5 bases). Trimming cost V 4 bases and J 2 bases, with 9 bases left between them. Germline CDR1 and CDR2: SQVTM and ANQGSEA. The CDR3 contains 13 residues. The CDR3 is CSVGGATYNEQFF. The CDR3 coding sequence is TGCAGCGTTGGGGGAGCTACCTACAATGAGCAGTTCTTC.

This chain connects TRBV2 to TRBJ1-1, with 8 bases that match TRBD1. This CDR3 contains 13 residues. V was pared by 6 bases and J by 4 bases, with 4 bases of the junction left unmatched. CDR1 and CDR2 (germline): SNHLY, FYNNEI. Here the CDR3 DNA reads TGTGCCAGCAGACTCACAGGGGGCACTGAAGCTTTCTTT. Translating it yields CASRLTGGTEAFF.

The V and J genes are TRBV30 and TRBJ1-1; D call uncertain. This CDR3 spans 12 amino acids. The germline CDR1 and CDR2 sequences are GTSNPN and SVGIG (reference sequence). The germline V and J ends were trimmed by 1 base and 5 bases, with 8 bases remaining between them. The CDR3 loop reads CAWSARNTEAFF. Written as DNA, the CDR3 is TGTGCCTGGAGTGCTAGGAATACTGAAGCTTTCTTT.

The chain joins TRBV5-6 to TRBJ1-6; 8 bases are shared with TRBD1. Looked up from germline, CDR1 is SGHDT and CDR2 is YYEEEE. V trimming: 0 bases; J trimming: 14 bases; junction bases outside the gene matches: 10. The CDR3 runs to 15 residues. CDR3 loop: CASSLGSDRGLSLHF. CDR3 sequence (DNA): TGTGCCAGCAGCTTGGGATCAGACAGGGGACTGTCCCTCCACTTT. The full variable domain, with the rest looked up from reference TRBV5-6 and TRBJ1-6, is DAGVTQSPTHLIKTRGQQVTLRCSPKSGHDTVSWYQQALGQGPQFIFQYYEEEERQRGNFPDRFSGHQFPNYSSELNVNALLLGDSALYLCASSLGSDRGLSLHFGNGTRLTVT.